The next 26 T cell receptor beta chains were all read from a single sample in a study of human T cells and chemical hapten exposure. The time point was: pre-sensitization, week 0. Treatment specified: therapeutic diphenylcyclopropenone sensitization with weekly scalp DPC. TCRdb re-derived calls from the RACE reads in MiXCR, one entry per CDR3 protein. There are some 300,000 distinct CDR3 sequences in the sample; around 5% occur only once, and around 8.8% lies in the top ten. Sequenced here: whole blood, sampled in connection with sensitization to the hapten diphenylcyclopropenone (DPC). The receptors were sampled from a woman younger than 30 with alopecia areata. Some clones in this sample may be carry-over from other donors' samples.

This chain links TRBV6-6 with TRBJ1-6, with D unresolved. The CDR3 covers 18 residues. V lost 5 bases, J lost 4 bases, and 21 bases lay in between. From germline, CDR1 is MNHNY and CDR2 SVGAGI (reference sequence). In nucleotides, the CDR3 is TGTGCCAGCAGTCTGTCCGGTATCGGACTCAATTATAATTCACCCCTCCACTTT. Translation: CASSLSGIGLNYNSPLHF.

This clonotype showed up just a few times. The chain employs TRBV29-1 and TRBJ2-3, with 11 bases aligning to TRBD1. CDR3 size: 15 residues. Unmatched junction bases numbered 8, after V lost 4 bases and J lost 5 bases. In germline, CDR1 is SQVTM, CDR2 ANQGSEA. The CDR3 nucleotides are TGCAGCGTTGGCGCGGGACAGGGGGAGGGAGATACGCAGTATTTT. This translates into CSVGAGQGEGDTQYF.

This clonotype has more than one count but fewer than ten. This chain links TRBV6-2 or TRBV6-3 with TRBJ1-1; D ambiguous. The germline V gene encodes CDR1 MNHEY and CDR2 SVGEGT. V lost 3 bases and J 0 bases, leaving 5 bases between the germline ends. The CDR3 has 13 residues. CDR3 residues: CASSYLVNTEAFF. CDR3 in DNA: TGTGCCAGCAGTTATTTGGTGAACACTGAAGCTTTCTTT.

There are many counts of this clonotype. The genes are TRBV29-1 and TRBJ1-1; D not resolved. Germline CDR1 SQVTM, CDR2 ANQGSEA. This CDR3 contains 12 residues. V lost 4 bases, J lost 0 bases, and 6 bases lay in between. CDR3 nucleotide sequence: TGCAGCGTTGGAGGAGTGAACACTGAAGCTTTCTTT. Encoded protein: CSVGGVNTEAFF.

This clonotype was counted a few times. This chain links TRBV6-5 with TRBJ1-5; perhaps TRBD1 as D (6 bases). Germline V CDR1 and CDR2: MNHEY, SVGAGI. V lost 8 bases and J 6 bases, leaving 17 bases between the germline ends. The CDR3 consists of 14 residues. CDR3 nucleotide sequence: TGTGCCAGCTCGCAAGAGAGGGACATTCAGCCCCAGCATTTT. It codes for CASSQERDIQPQHF.

This clonotype was counted only a few times. The CDR3 sequence: CASSEFILGQGARNTEAFF. CDR3 bases: TGTGCCAGCAGTGAATTCATTTTGGGACAGGGGGCACGGAACACTGAAGCTTTCTTT. The V call is TRBV6-1, the J call TRBJ1-1; 12 positions agree with TRBD1. After removal of 2 bases from V and 1 base from J, the junction contained 11 bases not matched to a gene. Per the germline V gene, CDR1 is MNHNS and CDR2 is SASEGT. The CDR3 has 19 amino acids.

The V call is TRBV5-5, the J call TRBJ2-2; a possible D gene is TRBD2 (6 bases). V shed 4 bases and J shed 1 base, with 8 bases lying between them. The CDR3 is 14 residues long. Germline CDR1 and CDR2: SGHKS and YYEKEE (reference sequence). CDR3: CASSRGWNTGELFF. The CDR3 DNA reads as TGTGCCAGCAGCCGGGGGTGGAACACCGGGGAGCTGTTTTTT.

This clonotype was detected many times. The J gene is TRBJ2-3, the V gene TRBV7-2; TRBD1 matches at 8 bases. Germline loops: CDR1 SGHTA, CDR2 FQGNSA. The CDR3 sequence is 16 residues long. The J segment lost 1 base and the V segment lost 3 bases, leaving 6 bases of the junction unmatched. The CDR3 DNA is TGTGCCAGCAGCTTGTCGACAGGGGACGGCACAGATACGCAGTATTTT. Protein product: CASSLSTGDGTDTQYF.

This clonotype was observed many times. This sequence joins TRBV29-1 and TRBJ2-1, with TRBD1 matching 7 bases. In germline, CDR1 is SQVTM, CDR2 ANQGSEA. With V trimmed by 4 bases and J by 3 bases, 6 bases remained unmatched. The CDR3 has 14 amino acids. The DNA for the CDR3 is TGCAGCGTTGCAGCCGGGACAGACTACAATGAGCAGTTCTTC. Protein sequence: CSVAAGTDYNEQFF.

This clonotype has only a few counts. The rearrangement joins TRBV7-6 to TRBJ2-3; 11 nucleotides agree with TRBD2. V gave up 5 bases and J gave up 0 bases; unmatched junction bases: 7. The length of the CDR3 is 17 residues. Germline V gene sequence: CDR1 SGHVS, CDR2 FNYEAQ. The CDR3 is CASSPGSGGGSTDTQYF. The CDR3 DNA reads as TGTGCCAGCAGCCCCGGTAGCGGGGGGGGCAGCACAGATACGCAGTATTTT.

The chain carries TRBV7-2 and TRBJ1-3; TRBD1 matches 8 bases. J lost 1 base, V lost 5 bases, and 10 bases had no gene match. Germline CDR1 is SGHTA and CDR2 is FQGNSA. CDR3 length equals 17 residues. The CDR3 coding sequence is TGTGCCAGCAGCATCGGACAGGGCTGGTGGTCTGGAAACACCATATATTTT. Translation: CASSIGQGWWSGNTIYF.

The chain uses TRBV20-1 and TRBJ1-2; D is ambiguous. Trimming stripped 6 bases from V and 5 bases from J, with 13 bases between. The CDR3 is 12 amino acids. In germline, CDR1 is DFQATT, CDR2 SNEGSKA (reference sequence). CDR3: CSAPVKGYGYTF. The CDR3, as DNA: TGCAGTGCCCCCGTAAAAGGATATGGCTACACCTTC.

A few counts support this clonotype. The gene calls are TRBV4-1 and TRBJ1-1; 10 positions agree with TRBD1. The CDR3 contains 15 residues. Trimming took 1 base from V and 5 from J; bases not matched to a gene: 4. Germline-derived CDR1 and CDR2 are MGHRA and YSYEKL. CDR3 sequence reads: CASSQGQGAETEAFF. CDR3 in DNA: TGCGCCAGCAGCCAAGGACAGGGGGCTGAAACTGAAGCTTTCTTT.

This clonotype turned up a few times. The rearrangement links TRBV6-1 to TRBJ2-3; TRBD2 matches at 8 bases. The CDR3 runs to 18 residues. V lost 6 bases, J lost 6 bases, and 20 bases stayed unmatched. CDR1 and CDR2 from the germline V gene are MNHNS and SASEGT. The CDR3 DNA follows: TGTGCCAGCAGCCACGAGGAATTTTCGGGGGGGGCGTGGGATACGCAGTATTTT. It translates to CASSHEEFSGGAWDTQYF.

There are a few counts of this clonotype. This chain's CDR3 is CASSPPSAGGISSTDTQYF. For the CDR3, the DNA is TGTGCCAGCAGCCCGCCCTCAGCGGGGGGGATCTCTAGCACAGATACGCAGTATTTT. The chain couples TRBV7-3 to TRBJ2-3; the match to TRBD2 covers 10 bases. The J segment lost 0 bases and the V segment lost 5 bases, leaving 14 bases of the junction unmatched. The germline CDR1 and CDR2 sequences are SGHTA and FQGTGA. This CDR3 is built from 19 residues.

This clonotype was seen more than once but under ten times. For the CDR3, the DNA is TGTGCCAGCAGCTCGAGGGGGACATCACCCTACGAGCAGTACTTC. Encoded protein: CASSSRGTSPYEQYF. The gene calls are TRBV7-9 and TRBJ2-7, with D possibly being TRBD1 (6 bases). V was clipped by 4 bases and J by 2 bases, with 15 bases between them. Germline V CDR1 and CDR2: SEHNR, FQNEAQ (reference sequence). The CDR3 contains 15 residues.

In its sample, this clonotype was seen a few times. V gene TRBV5-1 combines with J gene TRBJ1-4; TRBD1 is a possible D gene (5 bases). The V end was cut by 3 bases, the J end by 4 bases, with 16 bases between. CDR3 length: 16 residues. The V gene's germline CDR1 is SGHRS and CDR2 YFSETQ. The CDR3 loop is CASSSRGLTLNEKLFF. Written as DNA, the CDR3 is TGCGCCAGCAGCTCTCGGGGCCTTACTCTTAATGAAAAACTGTTTTTT.

The V call is TRBV12-3 or TRBV12-4, the J call TRBJ2-5; TRBD2 matches 10 bases. This CDR3 has 16 residues. J lost 2 bases, V lost 3 bases, and 6 bases had no gene match. CDR3 sequence (DNA): TGTGCCAGCAGTTTTGGGTTACTAGCGGGGCAAGAGACCCAGTACTTC. As protein: CASSFGLLAGQETQYF.

The CDR3 nucleotides read TGTGCCAGCAGCTTATTCGGCAGTCTGGAGCAGCCCCAGCATTTT. Translating it yields CASSLFGSLEQPQHF. V usage is TRBV5-4 and J usage is TRBJ1-5; D not resolved. The germline gives CDR1 SGHNT, CDR2 YYREEE (reference sequence). This CDR3 is built from 15 residues. V lost 2 bases and J lost 7, with 16 bases in between.

This clonotype was seen repeatedly, ten times or more. V gene TRBV20-1 combines with J gene TRBJ1-1; 7 bases match TRBD1. This CDR3 spans 11 amino acids. In germline, CDR1 is DFQATT, CDR2 SNEGSKA (reference sequence). V shed 5 bases, J shed 11 bases, and the junction held 8 bases outside the gene matches. CDR3 DNA sequence: TGCAGTGCTGGCAGACAGGGTGGGGCTTTCTTT. Amino acid sequence: CSAGRQGGAFF.

The chain is built from TRBV6-5 and TRBJ2-7; tentative D call: TRBD1 (7 bases). The CDR3 spans 15 residues. In germline, CDR1 is MNHEY, CDR2 SVGAGI. Trimming stripped 0 bases from V and 3 bases from J, with 12 bases between. CDR3 in DNA: TGTGCCAGCAGTTACTCGACGCAGGGGGGCTACGAGCAGTACTTC. Its translation is CASSYSTQGGYEQYF.

Note on this clonotype: A read error may account for a junction end that differs from germline. The gene calls are TRBV6-1 and TRBJ2-6; 7 bases agree with TRBD1. Germline V lookup: CDR1 MNHNS, CDR2 SASEGT. This CDR3 region has 19 residues. The CDR3 DNA reads as TGTGCCAGCAGCCCTAGGGGACAGAAATTCTCCTCTGGGGTCAACGTCCTGACTTTC. Its translation is CASSPRGQKFSSGVNVLTF.

There are a few counts of this clonotype. The V and J genes are TRBV6-5 and TRBJ1-1; the D gene is possibly TRBD1 (5 bases). Deletions cut 0 bases from V and 12 bases from J, with 8 bases between. CDR3 size: 11 residues. Per the germline V gene, CDR1 is MNHEY and CDR2 is SVGAGI. The CDR3 region is CASSYSGGSFF. In DNA form, the CDR3 reads TGTGCCAGCAGTTACTCGGGGGGTTCTTTCTTT.

This clonotype was counted a few times. The chain couples TRBV2 to TRBJ2-2, with D possibly TRBD1 on 6 matching bases. The CDR3 totals 15 residues. Between the trimmed V and J ends, which lost 5 bases and 2 bases, there was a span of 12 bases. CDR1 is SNHLY and CDR2 is FYNNEI in the germline V gene. The chain's CDR3 is CASSKQGPNTGELFF. In DNA form, the CDR3 reads TGTGCCAGCAGTAAACAGGGACCCAACACCGGGGAGCTGTTTTTT.

This clonotype has at least ten counts. The chain uses TRBV7-8 and TRBJ1-1, with a weak D call TRBD1 (5 bases). CDR1 is SGHVS and CDR2 is FQNEAQ in the germline V gene. This CDR3 spans 15 amino acids. V was trimmed by 1 base and J by 5 bases, leaving 14 bases between them. CDR3 bases: TGTGCCAGCAGCTTAGGGTCTAACAGGCGGACTGAAGCTTTCTTT. Protein: CASSLGSNRRTEAFF.

The rearrangement joins TRBV24-1 to TRBJ2-7, with D unclear. The germline CDR1 and CDR2 sequences are KGHDR and SFDVKD. This CDR3 has 14 amino acids. With 2 bases removed from V and 3 bases from J, the gap between germline ends came to 10 bases. This CDR3 is CATSDSGSFYEQYF. The CDR3 DNA follows: TGTGCCACCAGTGATTCCGGGTCCTTCTACGAGCAGTACTTC.